This entry lists 31 T cell receptor beta chains sequenced from one sample in a study of neurological immune-mediated disorders. TCRdb re-called the 5' RACE reads through MiXCR, storing one row per CDR3 protein. This sample has roughly 30,000 distinct CDR3 sequences, with approximately 5% found just once. The source material was CD4+ T cells from blood. Receptor source: a woman aged 45-60 years in good health.

There are many counts of this clonotype. The chain links TRBV5-1 to TRBJ2-3; D is possibly TRBD2 (6 bases). Trimming took 0 bases from V and 1 from J, leaving 9 bases between them. CDR1 and CDR2 (germline): SGHRS, YFSETQ. This CDR3 contains 15 residues. The CDR3 region is CASSLGASGTDTQYF. DNA for the CDR3: TGCGCCAGCAGCTTGGGGGCTAGCGGCACAGATACGCAGTATTTT.

This clonotype is labeled as medium-sized (0.01 to 0.1%). The chain employs TRBV28 and TRBJ2-7; D could derive from TRBD1 or TRBD2 (5 bases each). Per germline, CDR1 MDHEN and CDR2 SYDVKM. CDR3 length: 14 residues. Trimming took 5 bases from V and 6 from J, leaving 17 bases between them. CDR3 in DNA: TGTGCCAGCAGTAAAGCCGGGACCCTCCGCGAGCAGTACTTC. Its translation is CASSKAGTLREQYF.

In its sample, this clonotype was seen many times. The chain carries TRBV10-2 and TRBJ1-6; TRBD1 aligns across 7 bases. V gave up 6 bases and J gave up 8 bases; unmatched junction bases: 4. The CDR3 sequence is 13 residues long. The germline CDR1 and CDR2 sequences are WSHSY and SAAADI. CDR3 residues: CASRDRWDSPLHF. CDR3 nucleotides: TGCGCCAGCAGGGACAGGTGGGATTCACCCCTCCACTTT.

The sample holds many counts of this clonotype. The rearrangement joins TRBV19 to TRBJ1-5; D may be TRBD1 (5 bases). This CDR3 has 17 amino acids. Germline CDR1 and CDR2: LNHDA and SQIVND (reference sequence). V gave up 5 bases and J gave up 2 bases, with 19 bases separating them. The CDR3 nucleotides are TGTGCCAGTAGTCACCCTCCGGGGGGAGGCGGCAATCAGCCCCAGCATTTT. It is translated as CASSHPPGGGGNQPQHF.

This clonotype was seen ten or more times. This chain uses TRBV5-1 with TRBJ2-7; D may be TRBD2 (5 bases). The CDR3 covers 15 residues. Germline V gene data show CDR1 as SGHRS and CDR2 as YFSETQ. V lost 0 bases and J lost 2, with 12 bases in between. CDR3 residues: CASSLASGVTYEQYF. The CDR3 DNA reads as TGCGCCAGCAGCTTGGCGTCCGGGGTTACCTACGAGCAGTACTTC.

This clonotype occurred many times. The chain joins TRBV24-1 to TRBJ2-7; 8 bases map to TRBD1. CDR1 is KGHDR, CDR2 SFDVKD, per germline. The ends lost 4 bases at V and 3 bases at J; junction bases unmatched: 13. CDR3 size: 17 residues. The CDR3: CATSEQDRAGLRYEQYF. CDR3 nucleotides: TGTGCCACCAGTGAGCAGGACAGGGCTGGGCTCCGCTACGAGCAGTACTTC.

This clonotype was picked up many times. The chain couples TRBV2 to TRBJ2-3; 7 positions agree with TRBD2. With V trimmed by 8 bases and J by 5 bases, 10 bases remained unmatched. Germline lookup yields CDR1 SNHLY and CDR2 FYNNEI. The CDR3 contains 14 residues. The DNA of the CDR3 is TGTGCCAGCGCGAGCGGGATTGTTTTAGATACGCAGTATTTT. This encodes CASASGIVLDTQYF.

There are many counts of this clonotype. The genes are TRBV12-3 or TRBV12-4 and TRBJ2-7; D possibly uses TRBD1 or TRBD2 (6 bases each). CDR3 size: 14 residues. V was trimmed by 7 bases and J by 2 bases, leaving 15 bases between them. The CDR3, as DNA: TGTGCCAGCAAATGGGGGGACAAGACCTACGAGCAGTACTTC. It codes for CASKWGDKTYEQYF.

This clonotype was observed many times. The chain couples TRBV25-1 to TRBJ2-3; a possible D gene is TRBD2 (6 bases). Germline CDR1 MGHDK, CDR2 SYGVNS. The CDR3 is made up of 15 amino acids. The V gene lost 4 bases and the J gene lost 6 bases, with 17 bases spanning the gap. The CDR3 sequence is CASSGALGRGDTQYF. The CDR3, as DNA: TGTGCCAGCAGTGGAGCCCTGGGCCGGGGGGATACGCAGTATTTT.

This clonotype was seen ten or more times. The chain employs TRBV18 and TRBJ1-1, with 8 nucleotides matching TRBD1. CDR3 length: 18 amino acids. V shed 0 bases and J 0 bases; nucleotides not matched to a gene: 9. Per germline, CDR1 KGHSH and CDR2 LQKENI. The CDR3 region has the DNA TGTGCCAGCTCACCACCGTTACGGACAGGGATCATGAACACTGAAGCTTTCTTT. Translated, it gives CASSPPLRTGIMNTEAFF.

By its share, this clonotype is medium-sized (0.01 to 0.1%). The chain links TRBV12-3 or TRBV12-4 to TRBJ1-4; tentatively, D is TRBD1 (5 bases). V dropped 0 bases and J dropped 7 bases, with 6 bases sitting between them. The CDR3 runs to 13 residues. Written as DNA, the CDR3 is TGTGCCAGCAGTTTAGCAGGGACTGAAAAACTGTTTTTT. It is translated as CASSLAGTEKLFF.

This clonotype was seen at least ten times. The J gene is TRBJ2-3, the V gene TRBV11-3; TRBD1 aligns across 7 bases. V trimming: 3 bases; J trimming: 6 bases; junction bases outside the gene matches: 9. CDR3 size: 15 residues. Germline V CDR1 and CDR2: SGHNT, YENEEA. The CDR3: CASSFGVGGQDTQYF. CDR3 bases: TGTGCCAGCAGCTTCGGAGTAGGGGGACAGGATACGCAGTATTTT.

This clonotype was recorded at least ten times. The chain carries TRBV12-3 or TRBV12-4 and TRBJ2-1; the D gene is possibly TRBD2 (6 bases). The CDR3 has 16 amino acids. The V gene lost 5 bases and the J gene lost 5 bases, with 19 bases spanning the gap. The CDR3 here is CASSGSGTHHHNEQFF. DNA of the CDR3: TGTGCCAGCAGTGGGTCCGGGACTCACCACCACAATGAGCAGTTCTTC.

The chain uses TRBV12-3 or TRBV12-4 and TRBJ2-7; TRBD1 might be the D (5 bases). This CDR3 has 16 residues. The V end lost 5 bases, the J end lost 6 bases, and 23 bases lay between the germline ends. CDR3 region: CASSTNRVAGRGEQYF. The DNA of the CDR3 is TGTGCCAGCAGTACCAACCGGGTCGCAGGGCGAGGCGAGCAGTACTTC.

This clonotype was seen repeatedly, ten times or more. V gene TRBV5-1 combines with J gene TRBJ1-2, with D uncertain. V lost 4 bases and J lost 3, with 10 bases in between. This CDR3 contains 13 residues. The V gene's germline CDR1 is SGHRS and CDR2 YFSETQ. This chain's CDR3 is CASSPEGHYGYTF. CDR3 in DNA: TGCGCCAGCAGCCCGGAAGGGCACTATGGCTACACCTTC.

This clonotype was seen at least ten times. V gene TRBV6-1 combines with J gene TRBJ1-4; tentatively, D is TRBD1 (5 bases). Trimming shortened V by 7 bases and J by 8 bases, and 17 bases separated the two germline ends. In germline, CDR1 is MNHNS, CDR2 SASEGT. This CDR3 region has 14 residues. The CDR3 region has the DNA TGTGCCAGCAAATTGGGGGGTTCAGGCGAAAAACTGTTTTTT. This gives the protein CASKLGGSGEKLFF.

Ten or more counts support this clonotype. The chain joins TRBV20-1 to TRBJ1-5, with D tentatively TRBD1 (6 bases). Germline CDR1 is DFQATT and CDR2 is SNEGSKA (reference sequence). Trimming took off 3 bases at V and 6 bases at J, with 15 bases between the two ends. This CDR3 has 14 residues. The CDR3 bases are TGCAGTGCTAGTCATCTTTCAGGGGCTCAGCCCCAGCATTTT. This codes for CSASHLSGAQPQHF.

Many counts were recorded for this clonotype. The rearrangement joins TRBV6-6 to TRBJ1-1; the D gene is possibly TRBD1 (5 bases). Per the germline V gene, CDR1 is MNHNY and CDR2 is SVGAGI (reference sequence). Trimming removed 2 bases at V and 5 bases at J, with 12 bases between. The CDR3 contains 14 residues. The CDR3 DNA reads as TGTGCCAGCAGTTACGACGGGGCCGAGACTGAAGCTTTCTTT. Translation gives CASSYDGAETEAFF.

This clonotype was counted at least ten times. The V call is TRBV6-2 or TRBV6-3, the J call TRBJ2-3, with D possibly matching TRBD2 (6 bases). Germline V gives CDR1 MNHEY, CDR2 SVGEGT. The CDR3 extends over 15 amino acids. Trimming left V 6 bases short and J 5 bases short, with 18 bases between. The DNA for the CDR3 is TGTGCCAGCAGACAACGGGAGTCGTGGAGAGATACGCAGTATTTT. As protein: CASRQRESWRDTQYF.

This clonotype was seen repeatedly, ten times or more. The chain combines TRBV4-1 with TRBJ1-2, with D possibly matching TRBD1 (6 bases). Germline V lookup: CDR1 MGHRA, CDR2 YSYEKL. The V end lost 0 bases, the J end lost 5 bases, and 7 bases lay between the germline ends. The length of the CDR3 is 13 residues. The CDR3 DNA is TGCGCCAGCAGCCAAGAACAGGGATATGGCTACACCTTC. Translation: CASSQEQGYGYTF.

This clonotype was counted at least ten times. J is TRBJ2-6 and V is TRBV14; the D gene could be TRBD1 or TRBD2 (6 bases each). V lost 5 bases and J 1 base, leaving 15 bases between the germline ends. Germline CDR1 SGHDN, CDR2 FVKESK. This CDR3 comprises 17 residues. The chain's CDR3 is CASSRTWGASGANVLTF. The CDR3 bases are TGTGCCAGCAGCAGGACCTGGGGGGCTTCTGGGGCCAACGTCCTGACTTTC.

V usage is TRBV24-1 and J usage is TRBJ2-2; D remains ambiguous. Trimming removed 2 bases from V and 0 bases from J, with 9 bases in between. CDR1 and CDR2 (germline): KGHDR, SFDVKD. The CDR3 runs 16 residues. CDR3 loop: CATSDSRTANTGELFF. CDR3 nucleotide sequence: TGTGCCACCAGTGATTCCAGGACGGCGAACACCGGGGAGCTGTTTTTT.

The genes are TRBV12-3 or TRBV12-4 and TRBJ2-2; 8 positions match TRBD1. V trimming: 2 bases; J trimming: 4 bases; junction bases outside the gene matches: 3. The CDR3 covers 15 residues. DNA for the CDR3: TGTGCCAGCAGTTTACAGGGGGCGATCACCGGGGAGCTGTTTTTT. This codes for CASSLQGAITGELFF.

This clonotype was observed many times. V gene TRBV20-1 combines with J gene TRBJ2-1; tentatively, D is TRBD1 (5 bases). Germline V gene lookup returns CDR1 DFQATT and CDR2 SNEGSKA (reference sequence). CDR3 size: 15 residues. V was pared by 6 bases and J by 0 bases, with 15 bases between. The CDR3 reads CSARAGPSSYNEQFF. The CDR3 nucleotides are TGCAGTGCCAGGGCTGGACCAAGCTCCTACAATGAGCAGTTCTTC.

This clonotype showed up many times. This chain links TRBV20-1 with TRBJ1-4; D possibly corresponds to TRBD1 (6 bases). CDR1 is DFQATT and CDR2 is SNEGSKA in the germline V gene (reference sequence). V was shortened by 5 bases and J by 8 bases, with 18 bases between the two germline ends. The CDR3 length is 14 residues. CDR3 sequence: CSALRDIGDEKLFF. The CDR3 coding sequence is TGCAGTGCTCTCCGGGACATAGGGGACGAAAAACTGTTTTTT.

This clonotype came up many times. The V call is TRBV15, the J call TRBJ2-2; maybe TRBD1 (6 bases). Trimming shortened V by 2 bases and J by 1 base, and 8 bases separated the two germline ends. The CDR3 is 15 residues long. Germline CDR1 reads LNHNV; CDR2 reads YYDKDF (reference sequence). The CDR3 loop is CATSRLTGNTGELFF. CDR3 in DNA: TGTGCCACCAGCAGATTGACAGGGAACACCGGGGAGCTGTTTTTT.

This clonotype was seen at least ten times. CDR3 loop: CASSSSDRVGYEQYF. The CDR3, as DNA: TGTGCCAGCAGCTCGTCGGACAGGGTCGGGTACGAGCAGTACTTC. This rearrangement joins TRBV7-2 to TRBJ2-7; 8 positions agree with TRBD1. This CDR3 spans 15 amino acids. The trim removed 4 bases at V and 4 bases at J, leaving 9 bases unmatched. Germline V lookup: CDR1 SGHTA, CDR2 FQGNSA.

In its sample, this clonotype was seen many times. This chain links TRBV11-2 with TRBJ2-2; D unclear. CDR1 is SGHAT and CDR2 is FQNNGV in the germline V gene. The CDR3 is made up of 13 amino acids. V was clipped by 4 bases and J by 0 bases, with 3 bases between them. DNA of the CDR3: TGTGCCAGCAGCTCCTCGAACACCGGGGAGCTGTTTTTT. Translating gives CASSSSNTGELFF.

A note on this clonotype: This may be a read error: a much more frequent sequence differs by one nucleotide. The CDR3 protein is CTSSKNRGWEQYF. DNA of the CDR3: TGTACCAGCAGCAAAAACAGGGGTTGGGAGCAGTACTTC. This chain uses TRBV7-7 with TRBJ2-7, with 7 bases lining up with TRBD1. CDR1 SSHAT and CDR2 FNYEAQ come from the germline V gene (reference sequence). The CDR3 runs to 13 residues.

In this sample, this clonotype turned up many times. This rearrangement joins TRBV10-1 to TRBJ1-5; D is perhaps TRBD1 (5 bases). CDR3 length equals 15 residues. Germline V CDR1 and CDR2: WNHNN, SYGVQD (reference sequence). Trimming took 7 bases from V and 0 from J, leaving 13 bases between them. The CDR3 sequence: CASMGVVVSNQPQHF. The CDR3 DNA reads as TGCGCCAGCATGGGGGTGGTGGTTAGCAATCAGCCCCAGCATTTT.

At least ten counts were recorded for this clonotype. The V call is TRBV20-1, the J call TRBJ2-3; D remains unclear. Trimming left V 5 bases short and J 2 bases short, with 14 bases between. The germline gives CDR1 DFQATT, CDR2 SNEGSKA (reference sequence). There are 14 residues in the CDR3. CDR3 bases: TGCAGTGCTCAACGACGAGGACCCACAGATACGCAGTATTTT. Encoded protein: CSAQRRGPTDTQYF.